This T cell receptor (beta chain) was sequenced during a study of T cell responses to AZD1222 COVID-19 vaccine. The germline CDR1 and CDR2 sequences are LNHNV and YYDKDF (reference sequence). The CDR3 totals 14 residues. V was clipped by 10 bases and J by 0 bases, with 13 bases between them. Measured with immunoSEQ multiplex PCR; TCRdb has only the in-frame clones, and not every one. The sample has some 190,000 clones, around 94% seen once. With regard to this clone: Its target is not known.

General study results and limits: Donors were largely white British and mainly female; clonal diversity was possibly underestimated. Reportedly, nearly half the spike-specific TCRs target unmutated variant regions. Only 6 or 7 AZD1222 recipients tested seropositive at baseline.

This clonotype was sampled from an adult who received the MenACWY meningococcal vaccine as a control. The sequencing here drew on peripheral blood, taken 28 days after the second dose of the MenACWY control vaccine. The V and J genes are TRBV15 and TRBJ1-3; no firm D call. CDR3 sequence reads: CASTAGHSGNTIYF. CDR3 DNA sequence: TGTGCCAGCACCGCAGGCCACTCTGGAAACACCATATATTTT.